Presented here are 26 T cell receptor beta chains from one specimen sequenced in a study of a mutant IDH1 vaccine in newly diagnosed glioma. Time point of the sample: week 47, end of study. Vaccine doses each comprised 300 ug of mutant IDH1 20-mer peptide, with topical imiquimod. Some clones are missing from TCRdb's copy, which holds only in-frame ones; the method was immunoSEQ multiplex PCR. The sample lists approximately 31,000 clones, roughly four fifths seen once, with 29% in the top ten. Their cognate antigens are unknown. Specimen: PBMCs, collected from a glioma patient whose treatment included an IDH1 peptide vaccine. The receptors shown here come from a man aged 30 to 39 with glioma.

The chain is built from TRBV5-8 and TRBJ2-6, with D possibly being TRBD1 (6 bases). The V end lost 3 bases, the J end lost 4 bases, and 17 bases lay between the germline ends. The length of the CDR3 is 17 residues. Germline V gene data show CDR1 as SGHTS and CDR2 as YDEGEE. CDR3 bases: TGTGCCAGCAGCTGGACAGAAAAGCCTCTGGGGGCCAACGTCCTGACTTTC. It specifies CASSWTEKPLGANVLTF.

CDR3 coding DNA: TGTGCCTGCGCTCCCGGGACAGGGTTCCCTGGAAACACCATATATTTT. Its translation: CACAPGTGFPGNTIYF. J is TRBJ1-3 and V is TRBV30, with TRBD1 matching 9 bases. This CDR3 has 16 residues. The V segment lost 6 bases and the J segment 2 bases; nucleotides outside the gene matches: 11. The germline CDR1 and CDR2 sequences are GTSNPN and SVGIG (reference sequence).

The V call is TRBV30, the J call TRBJ1-2, with TRBD1 as a possible D gene (5 bases). Per the germline V gene, CDR1 is GTSNPN and CDR2 is SVGIG (reference sequence). The CDR3 extends over 15 amino acids. Trimming stripped 0 bases from V and 4 bases from J, with 15 bases between. CDR3 amino acids: CAWSVGGGVLYGYTF. CDR3 nucleotides: TGTGCCTGGAGTGTAGGTGGGGGAGTCCTCTATGGCTACACCTTC.

V is TRBV14 and J is TRBJ2-2; 10 nucleotides align to TRBD2. The V and J ends lost 0 bases and 5 bases, in that order; junction bases with no gene match: 6. This CDR3 spans 17 amino acids. Germline-derived CDR1 and CDR2 are SGHDN and FVKESK. The CDR3 is CASSQDLAGVGTGELFF. The CDR3 DNA sequence: TGTGCCAGCAGCCAAGATCTAGCGGGAGTCGGTACCGGGGAGCTGTTTTTT.

In this sample, this clone turned up a few times. V and J are TRBV6-5 and TRBJ1-1, with unresolved D. Trimming left V 7 bases short and J 1 base short, with 10 bases between. The CDR3 spans 13 residues. Germline V gives CDR1 MNHEY, CDR2 SVGAGI. The CDR3, as DNA: TGTGCCAGCATAGGAAAGTCGAACACTGAAGCTTTCTTT. Encoded protein: CASIGKSNTEAFF.

This clone turned up a few times. The genes are TRBV6-5 and TRBJ1-1; weak D call: TRBD1 (6 bases). The CDR3 has 15 residues. The germline CDR1 and CDR2 sequences are MNHEY and SVGAGI. The V end lost 0 bases, the J end lost 0 bases, and 8 bases lay between the germline ends. This CDR3 is CASSYSRGLNTEAFF. CDR3 bases: TGTGCCAGCAGTTACTCCCGGGGGCTGAACACTGAAGCTTTCTTT.

The chain has TRBV10-1 and TRBJ2-2; 8 bases fit TRBD1. J gave up 3 bases and V 4 bases, and 4 bases lay outside the gene matches. This CDR3 has 15 amino acids. CDR1 and CDR2 from the germline V gene are WNHNN and SYGVQD (reference sequence). Here the CDR3 reads CASSVDRVDTGELFF. In DNA form, the CDR3 reads TGCGCCAGCAGTGTGGACAGGGTCGACACCGGGGAGCTGTTTTTT.

This chain joins TRBV7-9 and TRBJ1-1; D not resolved. The CDR3 has 14 residues. Per germline, CDR1 SEHNR and CDR2 FQNEAQ (reference sequence). The V end lost 5 bases, the J end lost 1 base, and 11 bases lay between the germline ends. As DNA, the CDR3 is TGTGCCAGCAGCCACAACCAGGAGAACACTGAAGCTTTCTTT. Translating it yields CASSHNQENTEAFF.

This clone was observed a few times. The chain joins TRBV19 to TRBJ1-6; D remains unclear. The germline V gene encodes CDR1 LNHDA and CDR2 SQIVND (reference sequence). V gave up 0 bases and J gave up 1 base, with 7 bases separating them. There are 16 residues in the CDR3. CDR3 protein: CASSIEGFSYNSPLHF. In nucleotides, the CDR3 is TGTGCCAGTAGTATAGAGGGATTTTCCTATAATTCACCCCTCCACTTT. Looking up the rest from reference TRBV19 and TRBJ1-6 gives the full variable domain: DGGITQSPKYLFRKEGQNVTLSCEQNLNHDAMYWYRQDPGQGLRLIYYSQIVNDFQKGDIAEGYSVSREKKESFPLTVTSAQKNPTAFYLCASSIEGFSYNSPLHFGNGTRLTVT.

The chain links TRBV2 to TRBJ1-1; the D is unclear. The V gene's germline CDR1 is SNHLY and CDR2 FYNNEI. The CDR3 is made up of 16 amino acids. V lost 2 bases, J lost 3 bases, and 16 bases lay in between. CDR3 region: CASSEMKPAGDTEAFF. The CDR3 DNA sequence: TGTGCCAGCAGTGAAATGAAACCAGCCGGTGACACTGAAGCTTTCTTT.

This chain links TRBV5-1 with TRBJ2-7; maybe TRBD1 (6 bases). V lost 0 bases and J lost 6, with 10 bases in between. Germline V gene lookup returns CDR1 SGHRS and CDR2 YFSETQ. The length of the CDR3 is 13 residues. CDR3 sequence: CASSLAGESEQYF. CDR3 DNA sequence: TGCGCCAGCAGCTTGGCAGGGGAGTCCGAGCAGTACTTC. Supplemented by reference TRBV5-1 and TRBJ2-7, the full variable domain reads KAGVTQTPRYLIKTRGQQVTLSCSPISGHRSVSWYQQTPGQGLQFLFEYFSETQRNKGNFPGRFSGRQFSNSRSEMNVSTLELGDSALYLCASSLAGESEQYFGPGTRLTVT.

CDR3 residues: CASSPTGDRGRGYTF. In nucleotides, the CDR3 is TGTGCCAGCAGCCCCACAGGGGACCGGGGCAGGGGCTACACCTTC. The chain links TRBV7-8 to TRBJ1-2; 7 bases align to TRBD1. Germline-derived CDR1 and CDR2 are SGHVS and FQNEAQ. Unmatched junction bases numbered 14, after V lost 5 bases and J lost 8 bases. This CDR3 contains 15 residues.

The chain combines TRBV13 with TRBJ2-1; no firm D call. Germline assignment: CDR1 PRHDT and CDR2 FYEKMQ (reference sequence). The CDR3 sequence is 15 residues long. Trimming left V 2 bases short and J 0 bases short, with 8 bases between. The CDR3 region has the DNA TGTGCCAGCAGCTTAAAGACCGACTCCTACAATGAGCAGTTCTTC. Amino acid sequence: CASSLKTDSYNEQFF. The complete variable domain, with remaining parts taken from reference TRBV13 and TRBJ2-1, reads AAGVIQSPRHLIKEKRETATLKCYPIPRHDTVYWYQQGPGQDPQFLISFYEKMQSDKGSIPDRFSAQQFSDYHSELNMSSLELGDSALYFCASSLKTDSYNEQFFGPGTRLTVL.

The rearrangement uses TRBV4-3 and TRBJ1-2; D might be TRBD1 (5 bases). Germline CDR1 and CDR2: LGHNA and YSLEER. V was pared by 0 bases and J by 14 bases, with 13 bases between. This CDR3 region has 12 residues. Written as DNA, the CDR3 is TGCGCCAGCAGCCAAGATCAGGGACCGAAAACCTTC. This gives the protein CASSQDQGPKTF.

This chain uses TRBV11-3 with TRBJ2-7; D gene unclear. Germline CDR1 and CDR2: SGHNT and YENEEA. CDR3 length: 14 amino acids. V dropped 3 bases and J dropped 1 base, with 10 bases sitting between them. CDR3 amino acids: CASSLETSSYEQYF. CDR3 in DNA: TGTGCCAGCAGCTTGGAGACAAGTTCCTACGAGCAGTACTTC.

The chain recombines TRBV7-8 with TRBJ2-7, with TRBD2 matching over 7 bases. V lost 5 bases and J lost 4; bases outside the gene matches: 11. Per germline, CDR1 SGHVS and CDR2 FQNEAQ. CDR3 length: 15 residues. The CDR3 region is CASSRTELAEYEQYF. The CDR3 nucleotides are TGTGCCAGCAGCCGCACGGAGCTAGCGGAGTACGAGCAGTACTTC.

This chain links TRBV30 with TRBJ2-2; TRBD2 agrees at 12 bases. CDR3 length: 16 residues. V was clipped by 5 bases and J by 4 bases; unmatched bases: 8. Germline V gene sequence: CDR1 GTSNPN, CDR2 SVGIG (reference sequence). The CDR3 region has the DNA TGTGCCTGGGGCCTAGCGGGGGGGTATATCACCGGGGAGCTGTTTTTT. Translated, it gives CAWGLAGGYITGELFF.

This sequence joins TRBV19 and TRBJ1-6; D not certain. V gave up 5 bases and J gave up 6 bases, with 23 bases separating them. The CDR3 contains 18 residues. The germline CDR1 and CDR2 sequences are LNHDA and SQIVND (reference sequence). The DNA of the CDR3 is TGTGCCAGTAGTCCAGTCCGGCTCGGGTCGACCTCTAATTCACCCCTCCACTTT. Translated: CASSPVRLGSTSNSPLHF.

The chain carries TRBV6-6 and TRBJ1-1, with 9 bases aligning to TRBD1. V shed 7 bases, J shed 2 bases, and the junction held 11 bases outside the gene matches. Germline V CDR1 and CDR2: MNHNY, SVGAGI (reference sequence). This CDR3 is 16 amino acids long. CDR3 sequence: CASTPGGQGRNTEAFF. CDR3 in DNA: TGTGCCAGCACCCCAGGAGGACAGGGGCGAAACACTGAAGCTTTCTTT.

The chain couples TRBV2 to TRBJ1-2; no firm D call. The CDR3 is made up of 16 amino acids. The ends were cut back, 3 bases at V and 4 bases at J, with 18 bases in the middle. Germline assignment: CDR1 SNHLY and CDR2 FYNNEI. The CDR3 here is CASSDAKGTVSYGYTF. The CDR3 DNA is TGTGCCAGCAGTGACGCAAAGGGCACAGTTAGCTATGGCTACACCTTC.

This clone is a singleton in its sample. The chain combines TRBV9 with TRBJ2-7; TRBD1 agrees at 8 bases. V trimming: 2 bases; J trimming: 2 bases; junction bases outside the gene matches: 12. CDR1 is SGDLS, CDR2 YYNGEE, per germline. The CDR3 is 17 residues long. CDR3 sequence: CASSVSGDRTATYEQYF. CDR3 coding DNA: TGTGCCAGCAGCGTGTCCGGGGACAGGACAGCTACCTACGAGCAGTACTTC.

The V call is TRBV5-1, the J call TRBJ1-1; possible D gene TRBD1, 6 bases. This CDR3 region has 13 residues. Trimming removed 5 bases from V and 3 bases from J, with 11 bases in between. The germline gives CDR1 SGHRS, CDR2 YFSETQ. The chain's CDR3 is CASRQGPDTEAFF. The CDR3 coding sequence is TGCGCCAGCAGGCAGGGGCCAGACACTGAAGCTTTCTTT. Using reference TRBV5-1 and TRBJ1-1 for the parts outside the CDR3, the full variable domain is KAGVTQTPRYLIKTRGQQVTLSCSPISGHRSVSWYQQTPGQGLQFLFEYFSETQRNKGNFPGRFSGRQFSNSRSEMNVSTLELGDSALYLCASRQGPDTEAFFGQGTRLTVV.

The J gene is TRBJ2-5, the V gene TRBV5-1; no definite D call. Trimming shortened V by 4 bases and J by 4 bases, and 11 bases separated the two germline ends. The CDR3 contains 13 residues. Germline CDR1 and CDR2: SGHRS and YFSETQ. CDR3 protein: CASSPPARETQYF. CDR3 nucleotide sequence: TGCGCCAGCAGCCCCCCGGCGCGAGAGACCCAGTACTTC.

The rearrangement joins TRBV5-1 to TRBJ2-1, with D unresolved. The V end lost 0 bases, the J end lost 8 bases, and 18 bases lay between the germline ends. CDR3 length: 16 amino acids. Per germline, CDR1 SGHRS and CDR2 YFSETQ. CDR3 in amino acids: CASSLGYTRVFYEQFF. CDR3 DNA: TGCGCCAGCAGCTTGGGTTACACCCGTGTTTTCTATGAGCAGTTCTTC.

The rearrangement uses TRBV29-1 and TRBJ2-5; unclear D gene. The CDR3 runs 11 residues. Between the trimmed V and J ends, which lost 5 bases and 1 base, there was a span of 5 bases. The germline V gene encodes CDR1 SQVTM and CDR2 ANQGSEA. In nucleotides, the CDR3 is TGCAGCGTTTTCTCCCAAGAGACCCAGTACTTC. Translating it yields CSVFSQETQYF. Using reference TRBV29-1 and TRBJ2-5 for the parts outside the CDR3, the full variable domain is SAVISQKPSRDICQRGTSLTIQCQVDSQVTMMFWYRQQPGQSLTLIATANQGSEATYESGFVIDKFPISRPNLTFSTLTVSNMSPEDSSIYLCSVFSQETQYFGPGTRLLVL.

V usage is TRBV19 and J usage is TRBJ1-1, with D perhaps matching TRBD1 (5 bases). Germline assignment: CDR1 LNHDA and CDR2 SQIVND (reference sequence). The length of the CDR3 is 14 residues. V lost 3 bases, J lost 1 base, and 9 bases lay in between. This CDR3 reads CASSIETGNTEAFF. CDR3 DNA: TGTGCCAGTAGTATTGAAACAGGGAACACTGAAGCTTTCTTT.